The 8 T cell receptor beta chains presented below share a single source sample, sequenced in a study of cytomegalovirus exposure and HLA in healthy donors. This table comes from immunoSEQ multiplex PCR, and its TCRdb copy is limited to in-frame clones, with some not included. The sample holds roughly 140,000 clones, 80% to 90% seen once. What was sequenced was PBMCs. These receptors were obtained from a woman aged 18-35 years in good health and CMV-seropositive.

The chain carries TRBV10-3 and TRBJ1-5; the D gene is possibly TRBD1 (5 bases). V was pared by 6 bases and J by 3 bases, with 12 bases between. The CDR3 is 14 amino acids. Germline CDR1 is ENHRY and CDR2 is SYGVKD. The CDR3 protein is CAIRREGDNQPQHF. The CDR3 DNA is TGTGCCATCAGAAGGGAAGGGGACAATCAGCCCCAGCATTTT.

V usage is TRBV21-1 and J usage is TRBJ1-3; the table's D call, TRBD1, has no DNA check behind it. TRBV21-1 is reported as a pseudogene. The CDR3 is 19 amino acids. The CDR3 loop reads CASSRGTGAWRYPGNTIYF. CDR3 DNA: TGTGCCAGCAGCAGGGGGACAGGGGCTTGGAGATACCCTGGAAACACCATATATTTT.

The V gene is TRBV2, the J gene TRBJ1-1; D is undetermined. Trimming removed 2 bases from V and 4 bases from J, with 14 bases in between. Germline values: CDR1 SNHLY, CDR2 FYNNEI. This CDR3 has 15 amino acids. CDR3 nucleotide sequence: TGTGCCAGCAGTGAATTTTTGTCTAGTAGCACTGAAGCTTTCTTT. Amino acids: CASSEFLSSSTEAFF.

The V and J genes are TRBV9 and TRBJ1-4; D may be TRBD1 (5 bases). V was pared by 4 bases and J by 8 bases, with 21 bases between. Looked up from germline, CDR1 is SGDLS and CDR2 is YYNGEE. CDR3 size: 16 residues. CDR3 in amino acids: CASSPRGGRGGEKLFF. CDR3 coding DNA: TGTGCCAGCAGCCCCCGGGGGGGACGGGGTGGGGAAAAACTGTTTTTT.

V usage is TRBV5-8 and J usage is TRBJ1-4; the D gene is possibly TRBD1 (6 bases). This CDR3 region has 15 residues. The V gene's germline CDR1 is SGHTS and CDR2 YDEGEE. V lost 3 bases and J 10 bases, leaving 19 bases between the germline ends. CDR3: CASSSPSGTNGKLFF. The CDR3 DNA sequence: TGTGCCAGCAGCTCCCCATCCGGGACAAACGGAAAACTGTTTTTT.

This clone has a single count. The chain is built from TRBV6-6 and TRBJ2-6; D unclear. The CDR3 is 15 residues long. Germline CDR1 MNHNY, CDR2 SVGAGI (reference sequence). Trimming took 0 bases from V and 0 from J, leaving 3 bases between them. CDR3 coding DNA: TGTGCCAGCAGTTACTCCCACTCTGGGGCCAACGTCCTGACTTTC. Amino acids: CASSYSHSGANVLTF.

V gene TRBV5-1 combines with J gene TRBJ1-4; D not resolved. Germline lookup yields CDR1 SGHRS and CDR2 YFSETQ. V shed 2 bases and J shed 5 bases, with 13 bases lying between them. CDR3 length: 15 residues. This CDR3 is CASSLLGLQNEKLFF. As DNA, the CDR3 is TGCGCCAGCAGCTTACTCGGTCTTCAAAATGAAAAACTGTTTTTT. Filled out from reference TRBV5-1 and TRBJ1-4, the complete variable domain reads KAGVTQTPRYLIKTRGQQVTLSCSPISGHRSVSWYQQTPGQGLQFLFEYFSETQRNKGNFPGRFSGRQFSNSRSEMNVSTLELGDSALYLCASSLLGLQNEKLFFGSGTQLSVL.

The rearrangement links TRBV7-9 to TRBJ1-6; perhaps TRBD1 as D (6 bases). V lost 3 bases and J lost 6, with 12 bases in between. The CDR3 is 15 amino acids. Germline-derived CDR1 and CDR2 are SEHNR and FQNEAQ (reference sequence). The CDR3 nucleotides are TGTGCCAGCAGCTTGTACAGGGATGGTAATTCACCCCTCCACTTT. It encodes CASSLYRDGNSPLHF.